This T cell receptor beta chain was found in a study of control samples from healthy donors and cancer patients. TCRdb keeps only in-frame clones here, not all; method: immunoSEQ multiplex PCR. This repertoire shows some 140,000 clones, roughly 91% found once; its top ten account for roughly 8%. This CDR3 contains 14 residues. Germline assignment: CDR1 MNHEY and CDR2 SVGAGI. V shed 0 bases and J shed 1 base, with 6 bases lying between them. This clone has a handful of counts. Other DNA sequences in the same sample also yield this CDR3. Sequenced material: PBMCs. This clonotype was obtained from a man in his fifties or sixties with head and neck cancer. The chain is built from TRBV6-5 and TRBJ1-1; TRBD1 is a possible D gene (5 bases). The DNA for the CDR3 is TGTGCCAGCAGTTACTCGGGGGGGAACACTGAAGCTTTCTTT. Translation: CASSYSGGNTEAFF.